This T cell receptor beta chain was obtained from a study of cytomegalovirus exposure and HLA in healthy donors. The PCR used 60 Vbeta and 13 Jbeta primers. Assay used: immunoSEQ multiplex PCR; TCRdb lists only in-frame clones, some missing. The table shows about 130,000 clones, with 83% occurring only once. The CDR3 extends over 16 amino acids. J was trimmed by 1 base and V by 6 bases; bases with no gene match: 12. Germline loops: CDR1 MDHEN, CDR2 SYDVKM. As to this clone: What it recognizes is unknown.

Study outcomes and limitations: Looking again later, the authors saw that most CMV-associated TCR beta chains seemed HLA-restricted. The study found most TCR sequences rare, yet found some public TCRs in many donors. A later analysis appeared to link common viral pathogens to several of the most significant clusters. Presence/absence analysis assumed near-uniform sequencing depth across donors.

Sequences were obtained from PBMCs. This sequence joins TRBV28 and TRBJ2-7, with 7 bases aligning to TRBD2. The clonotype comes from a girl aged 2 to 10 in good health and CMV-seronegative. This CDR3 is CASSLSGTTISYEQYF. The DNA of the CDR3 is TGTGCCAGCAGCCTGAGCGGGACTACCATTTCCTACGAGCAGTACTTC.